The rows below give T cell receptor beta chains drawn from one sample of a study of CD8 T cells in ankylosing spondylitis. TCRdb passed the 5' RACE reads through MiXCR, listing each CDR3 protein once. The sample yields 350,000 or so distinct CDR3 sequences, around 10% seen once. Sequencing was carried out using blood, either unsorted or a sorted T cell fraction (not recorded which). The receptors were sampled from a female donor with ankylosing spondylitis or in good health (not recorded which). CDR3s include the opening cysteine and the closing phenylalanine or tryptophan. The D gene is left open where the match is weak.

j_call: TRBJ2-7
v_call: TRBV28
d_call: TRBD1
cdr3_aa: CASSIWALTGERSYEQYF

j_call: TRBJ1-3
v_call: TRBV7-2
d_call: TRBD1
cdr3_aa: CASSFGTARNTIYF

j_call: TRBJ2-7
v_call: TRBV24-1
d_call: NA
cdr3_aa: CATSQTGVEQYF

j_call: TRBJ2-3
v_call: TRBV7-3
d_call: TRBD2
cdr3_aa: CASSWAGGLNTDTQYF

j_call: TRBJ2-7
v_call: TRBV29-1
d_call: NA
cdr3_aa: CSVEGETTYEQYF

j_call: TRBJ2-7
v_call: TRBV24-1
d_call: NA
cdr3_aa: CATSDFVRNEQYF

j_call: TRBJ1-6
v_call: TRBV10-2
d_call: TRBD1
cdr3_aa: CASRDRGPNNSPLHF

j_call: TRBJ2-1
v_call: TRBV4-2
d_call: TRBD2
cdr3_aa: CASSQDRLAGEEFF

j_call: TRBJ1-1
v_call: TRBV20-1
d_call: NA
cdr3_aa: CSARADTLRAFF

j_call: TRBJ2-5
v_call: TRBV20-1
d_call: TRBD2
cdr3_aa: CSAPPVPGGYQETQYF

j_call: TRBJ2-1
v_call: TRBV5-6
d_call: NA
cdr3_aa: CASSSEYNEQFF

j_call: TRBJ2-5
v_call: TRBV5-1
d_call: NA
cdr3_aa: CASSLAAAGYQETQYF

j_call: TRBJ1-1
v_call: TRBV20-1
d_call: NA
cdr3_aa: CSARGVHPEAFF

j_call: TRBJ2-1
v_call: TRBV20-1
d_call: NA
cdr3_aa: CSARDSGYNEQFF

j_call: TRBJ1-5
v_call: TRBV20-1
d_call: NA
cdr3_aa: CSARSPLSNQPQHF

j_call: TRBJ1-4
v_call: TRBV12-3/TRBV12-4
d_call: NA
cdr3_aa: CASSHSLGREEKLFF